Listed here is a single TCR beta chain. Its antigen is unknown. The sample belongs to a study of beta chain features in type 1 diabetes. Study-level findings and limits: Across all four CD4+ subsets, people with type 1 diabetes showed modestly shorter TCRB CDR3s. PCR might favor shorter templates, but any such skew would affect patients and controls equally.

The junction had 10 bases not matched to a gene; V was cut back by 5 bases and J by 3 bases. The CDR3 has 17 residues. Looked up from germline, CDR1 is SGHTA and CDR2 is FQGNSA. The entirety of the isolated RNA underwent reverse transcription, so expressed TCRB transcripts were sequenced. Assay used: immunoSEQ multiplex PCR; TCRdb lists only in-frame clones, some missing. The sample contains about 340,000 clones, approximately 15% of which appear only once. The sequence was obtained from a young woman with type 1 diabetes. The chain couples TRBV7-2 to TRBJ2-1, with 10 bases that match TRBD2. Sequenced sample: naive CD4+ T cells from blood. CDR3 sequence reads: CASSRLTSGINYNEQFF. In DNA form, the CDR3 reads TGTGCCAGCAGCCGCCTCACTAGCGGGATAAACTACAATGAGCAGTTCTTC.